One and the same sample provided the 32 T cell receptor beta chains below, sequenced in a study of shared clonotypes between healthy human individuals. Measured with immunoSEQ multiplex PCR; TCRdb has only the in-frame clones, and not every one. Seen here are over 2,000,000 clones, 80% to 95% observed once, and the top ten hold roughly 1.7%. Terminally differentiated effector memory CD45RA+ cells were excluded from the naive CD8 cells, which were CD45RO-negative and positively selected for CCR7. The sequenced sample consisted of naive CD8+ T cells from PBMCs. The receptors here all came from a man in his late teens or twenties in good health. Some clones in this sample may be carry-over from other donors' samples.

The V and J genes are TRBV27 and TRBJ2-7, with 7 bases aligning to TRBD2. Trimming took 2 bases from V and 1 from J; bases not matched to a gene: 5. This CDR3 region has 15 residues. CDR1 and CDR2 (germline): MNHEY, SMNVEV (reference sequence). CDR3 region: CASSLELAPSYEQYF. The CDR3 coding sequence is TGTGCCAGCAGTTTAGAACTAGCGCCATCCTACGAGCAGTACTTC.

V gene TRBV21-1 combines with J gene TRBJ2-3; the DNA was not compared with TRBD2, the D call given in the table. TRBV21-1 corresponds to a pseudogene. CDR3 length: 12 residues. Here the CDR3 reads CASFSLSDTQYF. In DNA, the CDR3 is TGTGCCAGCTTCTCGTTATCAGATACGCAGTATTTT.

The chain links TRBV7-2 to TRBJ2-3, with D possibly matching TRBD2 (5 bases). V was clipped by 4 bases and J by 0 bases, with 14 bases between them. The CDR3 covers 16 residues. The germline gives CDR1 SGHTA, CDR2 FQGNSA. DNA for the CDR3: TGTGCCAGCAGCTCCCTCGGTGGGAGTAGCACAGATACGCAGTATTTT. This sequence encodes CASSSLGGSSTDTQYF.

This chain joins TRBV9 and TRBJ2-2; D ambiguous. The CDR3 consists of 16 residues. CDR1 and CDR2 from the germline V gene are SGDLS and YYNGEE. Between the trimmed V and J ends, which lost 4 bases and 2 bases, there was a span of 15 bases. The DNA of the CDR3 is TGTGCCAGCAGCCCTCAAGCCGGGCCCAACACCGGGGAGCTGTTTTTT. It encodes CASSPQAGPNTGELFF. The entire variable domain, with the rest obtained from reference TRBV9 and TRBJ2-2, is as follows: DSGVTQTPKHLITATGQRVTLRCSPRSGDLSVYWYQQSLDQGLQFLIQYYNGEERAKGNILERFSAQQFPDLHSELNLSSLELGDSALYFCASSPQAGPNTGELFFGEGSRLTVL.

The chain couples TRBV27 to TRBJ2-7, with D perhaps TRBD2 (6 bases). CDR1 is MNHEY, CDR2 SMNVEV, per germline (reference sequence). V lost 0 bases and J 3 bases, leaving 12 bases between the germline ends. This CDR3 comprises 15 residues. Here the CDR3 reads CASSLSPGRVYEQYF. DNA for the CDR3: TGTGCCAGCAGTTTATCTCCCGGGAGAGTCTACGAGCAGTACTTC.

DNA of the CDR3: TGTGCCAGCACCACCCGATTGAACTACAATGAGCAGTTCTTC. Its translation is CASTTRLNYNEQFF. The chain employs TRBV5-8 and TRBJ2-1, with D unclear. CDR3 length: 14 amino acids. The V gene's germline CDR1 is SGHTS and CDR2 YDEGEE. Deletions cut 6 bases from V and 3 bases from J, with 13 bases between.

This clone appeared a single time. This rearrangement joins TRBV4-3 to TRBJ2-1; 9 positions agree with TRBD2. J was trimmed by 3 bases and V by 3 bases; bases with no gene match: 3. Germline V gene sequence: CDR1 LGHNA, CDR2 YSLEER. There are 15 residues in the CDR3. The CDR3 bases are TGCGCCAGCAGCCAGACTAGCGGCTACTACAATGAGCAGTTCTTC. Residues: CASSQTSGYYNEQFF.

The chain couples TRBV4-1 to TRBJ2-7, with D perhaps matching TRBD1 (5 bases). The CDR3 extends over 17 amino acids. Germline V gives CDR1 MGHRA, CDR2 YSYEKL. V was shortened by 1 base and J by 0 bases, with 16 bases between the two germline ends. Here the CDR3 DNA reads TGCGCCAGCAGCCAAGTCAACACAGGCGCCATCTCCTACGAGCAGTACTTC. Its protein product is CASSQVNTGAISYEQYF.

V usage is TRBV25-1 and J usage is TRBJ2-3; 9 nucleotides line up with TRBD2. V trimming: 2 bases; J trimming: 6 bases; junction bases outside the gene matches: 9. There are 16 residues in the CDR3. From germline, CDR1 is MGHDK and CDR2 SYGVNS. The DNA for the CDR3 is TGTGCCAGCAGTGAAGGTGCGGGAGGGCCTAAGGATACGCAGTATTTT. It is translated as CASSEGAGGPKDTQYF.

V usage is TRBV9 and J usage is TRBJ2-3, with D possibly matching TRBD2 (5 bases). Deletions cut 2 bases from V and 4 bases from J, with 14 bases between. Looked up from germline, CDR1 is SGDLS and CDR2 is YYNGEE. The CDR3 runs to 15 residues. The DNA of the CDR3 is TGTGCCAGCAGCGTCGACGGGTACGGGGCAGATACGCAGTATTTT. The encoded protein is CASSVDGYGADTQYF. Full variable domain (outside the CDR3, taken from reference TRBV9 and TRBJ2-3): DSGVTQTPKHLITATGQRVTLRCSPRSGDLSVYWYQQSLDQGLQFLIQYYNGEERAKGNILERFSAQQFPDLHSELNLSSLELGDSALYFCASSVDGYGADTQYFGPGTRLTVL.

The rearrangement joins TRBV6-5 to TRBJ1-1; unclear D gene. V lost 2 bases, J lost 0 bases, and 10 bases lay in between. The germline V gene has CDR1 MNHEY and CDR2 SVGAGI. The CDR3 sequence is 15 residues long. The CDR3 nucleotides read TGTGCCAGCAGTTACGCCCTTGCGGTGAACACTGAAGCTTTCTTT. Protein sequence: CASSYALAVNTEAFF.

V is TRBV7-9 and J is TRBJ1-2; D perhaps matches TRBD1 (6 bases). There are 17 residues in the CDR3. The germline gives CDR1 SEHNR, CDR2 FQNEAQ (reference sequence). V gave up 1 base and J gave up 4 bases, with 19 bases separating them. Written as DNA, the CDR3 is TGTGCCAGCAGCTTAGGGTACATCCCACAACAGGGCTATGGCTACACCTTC. This translates into CASSLGYIPQQGYGYTF.

Only one count was recorded for this clone. The V gene is TRBV29-1, the J gene TRBJ2-1; 12 positions match TRBD2. V lost 2 bases, J lost 8 bases, and 7 bases stayed unmatched. The CDR3 runs to 15 residues. Germline assignment: CDR1 SQVTM and CDR2 ANQGSEA. CDR3 sequence: CSVEFPSGRVYEQFF. CDR3 DNA: TGCAGCGTTGAATTCCCTAGCGGGAGGGTGTATGAGCAGTTCTTC.

The chain recombines TRBV6-5 with TRBJ1-2; tentative D call: TRBD1 (5 bases). V lost 5 bases and J 6 bases, leaving 19 bases between the germline ends. The CDR3 is 15 residues long. Per germline, CDR1 MNHEY and CDR2 SVGAGI. As DNA, the CDR3 is TGTGCCAGCAGTCCCCCGCCCGGGGCCCCGGATGGCTACACCTTC. This sequence encodes CASSPPPGAPDGYTF.

The V and J genes are TRBV5-4 and TRBJ2-2; the D is unclear. Trimming took off 1 base at V and 7 bases at J, with 5 bases between the two ends. Looked up from germline, CDR1 is SGHNT and CDR2 is YYREEE (reference sequence). This CDR3 spans 12 amino acids. The DNA for the CDR3 is TGTGCCAGCAGCTTGAAACTCGGGGAGCTGTTTTTT. Amino acids: CASSLKLGELFF.

V is TRBV5-6 and J is TRBJ1-2; a possible D gene is TRBD1 (5 bases). The CDR3 sequence is 15 residues long. The germline V gene has CDR1 SGHDT and CDR2 YYEEEE. The germline V and J ends were trimmed by 5 bases and 4 bases, with 18 bases remaining between them. DNA for the CDR3: TGTGCCAGCAGTTTCGGGACGGCCTTACTCTATGGCTACACCTTC. Protein sequence: CASSFGTALLYGYTF. Together with reference TRBV5-6 and TRBJ1-2, the CDR3 gives the full variable domain: DAGVTQSPTHLIKTRGQQVTLRCSPKSGHDTVSWYQQALGQGPQFIFQYYEEEERQRGNFPDRFSGHQFPNYSSELNVNALLLGDSALYLCASSFGTALLYGYTFGSGTRLTVV.

V and J are TRBV7-9 and TRBJ2-3; 8 bases fit TRBD2. The CDR3 totals 15 residues. The V and J ends lost 6 bases and 6 bases, in that order; junction bases with no gene match: 11. The V gene's germline CDR1 is SEHNR and CDR2 FQNEAQ (reference sequence). The CDR3 reads CASRGPSGSWDTQYF. In DNA, the CDR3 is TGTGCCAGCAGAGGACCGAGCGGGAGCTGGGATACGCAGTATTTT.

V and J are TRBV28 and TRBJ2-1; TRBD2 matches 8 bases. V shed 2 bases and J 3 bases; nucleotides not matched to a gene: 15. There are 19 residues in the CDR3. Germline loops: CDR1 MDHEN, CDR2 SYDVKM. The CDR3 sequence is CASSLLYTKREWDYNEQFF. DNA for the CDR3: TGTGCCAGCAGTTTACTGTATACTAAGCGGGAGTGGGACTACAATGAGCAGTTCTTC.

In nucleotides, the CDR3 is TGTGCTAGTGGCCAAACTGGAGCAGATACGCAGTATTTT. It is translated as CASGQTGADTQYF. The chain combines TRBV12-5 with TRBJ2-3; D gene uncertain. Trimming shortened V by 6 bases and J by 4 bases, and 11 bases separated the two germline ends. The CDR3 is made up of 13 amino acids. Germline CDR1 reads LGHNT; CDR2 reads FRNRAP.

CDR3: CASRLGTGWTYEQYF. Here the CDR3 DNA reads TGTGCCAGCAGACTAGGGACAGGGTGGACCTACGAGCAGTACTTC. The chain combines TRBV28 with TRBJ2-7, with 9 bases aligning to TRBD1. The CDR3 loop spans 15 amino acids. The V gene end was trimmed by 6 bases and the J gene end by 2 bases; junction bases not matched to a gene: 8. The germline V gene encodes CDR1 MDHEN and CDR2 SYDVKM.

The genes are TRBV19 and TRBJ2-4; TRBD2 aligns across 10 bases. The trim removed 1 base at V and 8 bases at J, leaving 11 bases unmatched. The CDR3 extends over 17 amino acids. CDR1 is LNHDA and CDR2 is SQIVND in the germline V gene (reference sequence). CDR3 amino acids: CASSIGTSGIPSDIQYF. CDR3 coding DNA: TGTGCCAGTAGTATAGGGACTAGCGGCATCCCTTCAGACATTCAGTACTTC.

This clone was found once. This chain links TRBV29-1 with TRBJ2-5, with 9 positions matching TRBD1. This CDR3 comprises 14 residues. V shed 6 bases and J 9 bases; nucleotides not matched to a gene: 14. Germline CDR1 SQVTM, CDR2 ANQGSEA. CDR3 nucleotide sequence: TGCAGCGTAGGGACAGGGTCAAGCAATGATGCCCAGTACTTC. This codes for CSVGTGSSNDAQYF.

The rearrangement links TRBV4-1 to TRBJ1-2; D unclear. Per the germline V gene, CDR1 is MGHRA and CDR2 is YSYEKL. Trimming took 5 bases from V and 11 from J, leaving 12 bases between them. CDR3 length equals 11 residues. The CDR3: CASSDRTRYTF. The CDR3 DNA is TGCGCCAGCAGCGATAGGACGAGGTACACCTTC.

The rearrangement uses TRBV19 and TRBJ1-5; TRBD1 matches 7 bases. CDR1 and CDR2 from the germline V gene are LNHDA and SQIVND (reference sequence). This CDR3 region has 18 residues. The J segment lost 0 bases and the V segment lost 3 bases, leaving 11 bases of the junction unmatched. In DNA, the CDR3 is TGTGCCAGTAGTATTTCGCTTCGGGACAGATATAGCAATCAGCCCCAGCATTTT. This sequence encodes CASSISLRDRYSNQPQHF.

In this sample, this clone turned up once. V and J are TRBV7-3 and TRBJ1-2; 10 bases agree with TRBD1. J gave up 4 bases and V 5 bases, and 7 bases lay outside the gene matches. Germline loops: CDR1 SGHTA, CDR2 FQGTGA. The CDR3 runs to 15 residues. The CDR3 reads CASSLTGGSRYGYTF. The CDR3 bases are TGTGCCAGCAGCCTGACAGGGGGCAGTCGCTATGGCTACACCTTC.

This clone was seen only once. The CDR3 spells CASSLWQGELITEAFF. The CDR3 bases are TGTGCCAGCAGTTTGTGGCAGGGGGAATTAATTACTGAAGCTTTCTTT. The chain has TRBV28 and TRBJ1-1; 7 bases map to TRBD1. J gave up 5 bases and V 3 bases, and 12 bases lay outside the gene matches. CDR1 is MDHEN, CDR2 SYDVKM, per germline. The length of the CDR3 is 16 residues.

On this clone: The sample has other DNA sequences that encode this CDR3 too. The chain has TRBV4-3 and TRBJ2-3; D uncertain. This CDR3 contains 13 residues. Trimming shortened V by 0 bases and J by 6 bases, and 7 bases separated the two germline ends. Germline V gives CDR1 LGHNA, CDR2 YSLEER. The CDR3 bases are TGCGCCAGCAGCCAAGATCGGTCGGATACGCAGTATTTT. Its protein is CASSQDRSDTQYF.

The V call is TRBV7-9, the J call TRBJ2-5; TRBD2 matches at 8 bases. The junction had 2 bases not matched to a gene; V was cut back by 1 base and J by 4 bases. The CDR3 has 14 residues. Germline assignment: CDR1 SEHNR and CDR2 FQNEAQ (reference sequence). CDR3 residues: CASSLGTSRETQYF. The CDR3, as DNA: TGTGCCAGCAGCTTAGGGACTAGCAGAGAGACCCAGTACTTC.

The chain recombines TRBV27 with TRBJ2-1, with D uncertain. V was trimmed by 8 bases and J by 7 bases, leaving 12 bases between them. The CDR3 consists of 12 residues. The germline V gene has CDR1 MNHEY and CDR2 SMNVEV (reference sequence). CDR3 nucleotides: TGTGCCAGCTGGGTCCTGGGGAATGAGCAGTTCTTC. Amino acid sequence: CASWVLGNEQFF.

This chain uses TRBV19 with TRBJ1-1; no clear D. CDR3 length equals 12 residues. Trimming stripped 4 bases from V and 7 bases from J, with 10 bases between. Germline CDR1 LNHDA, CDR2 SQIVND (reference sequence). The CDR3 loop reads CASSTYRGEAFF. CDR3 DNA: TGTGCCAGTAGTACCTACCGGGGTGAAGCTTTCTTT. The whole variable domain, remainder taken from reference TRBV19 and TRBJ1-1, is DGGITQSPKYLFRKEGQNVTLSCEQNLNHDAMYWYRQDPGQGLRLIYYSQIVNDFQKGDIAEGYSVSREKKESFPLTVTSAQKNPTAFYLCASSTYRGEAFFGQGTRLTVV.

This clone was detected only a few times. This chain joins TRBV9 and TRBJ2-3; 11 bases are a match to TRBD2. Germline V gene lookup returns CDR1 SGDLS and CDR2 YYNGEE. The CDR3 runs to 16 residues. Trimming removed 3 bases from V and 3 bases from J; junction bases left unmatched: 6. Here the CDR3 DNA reads TGTGCCAGCAGCGGCGGGACTAGCGGAATTACAGATACGCAGTATTTT. As protein: CASSGGTSGITDTQYF.

The chain recombines TRBV2 with TRBJ2-2, with 12 nucleotides matching TRBD2. V gave up 7 bases and J gave up 5 bases; unmatched junction bases: 14. This CDR3 comprises 18 residues. Germline V gene sequence: CDR1 SNHLY, CDR2 FYNNEI. The CDR3 sequence: CASTKPIGGLAGTGELFF. The CDR3 DNA is TGTGCCAGCACTAAACCTATTGGGGGACTAGCGGGTACCGGGGAGCTGTTTTTT.